Listed below are T cell receptor beta chains from one sample, sequenced in a study of human T cells and chemical hapten exposure. TCRdb itself ran the RACE reads through MiXCR, one entry per CDR3 protein. The sample lists over 70,000 distinct CDR3 sequences, approximately 10% occurring once. Sample: whole blood, taken in connection with sensitization to the hapten diphenylcyclopropenone (DPC). The receptor set was obtained from a young woman with alopecia areata. Some clones in this sample may be carry-over from other donors' samples. CDR3s include the opening cysteine and the closing phenylalanine or tryptophan. A D gene is named only where the DNA matches it firmly. Not every row has a clone size; where given, it reads once, few, many or a size class.

clone size	D gene	V gene	J gene	CDR3 protein	CDR3 DNA
many	TRBD1	TRBV3-1	TRBJ1-2	CASSLGTAFYGYTF	TGTGCCAGCAGCCTAGGGACAGCCTTCTATGGCTACACCTTC
many	.	TRBV18	TRBJ2-6	CASSPMTPSSGANVLTF	TGTGCCAGCTCACCAATGACACCGAGCTCTGGGGCCAACGTCCTGACTTTC
.	.	TRBV7-2	TRBJ2-3	CASSTRPLDGTSTDTQYF	TGTGCCAGCAGCACCCGGCCCCTGGACGGCACTAGCACAGATACGCAGTATTTT
.	.	TRBV28	TRBJ2-7	CASSNYEQYF	TGTGCCAGCAGCAACTACGAGCAGTACTTC
many	TRBD2	TRBV19	TRBJ2-1	CASSIETSGYNEQFF	TGTGCCAGTAGTATCGAGACTAGCGGGTACAATGAGCAGTTCTTC
many	.	TRBV2	TRBJ1-2	CASRAPSLYGYTF	TGTGCCAGCAGGGCCCCTTCCCTTTATGGCTACACCTTC
many	.	TRBV6-5	TRBJ1-1	CASSYFKNTEAFF	TGTGCCAGCAGTTACTTTAAGAACACTGAAGCTTTCTTT
few	.	TRBV3-1	TRBJ2-7	CASSQEPGSSYEQYF	TGTGCCAGCAGCCAAGAGCCGGGCTCCTCCTACGAGCAGTACTTC
once	.	TRBV7-2	TRBJ1-6	CASSPYVHSPLHF	TGTGCCAGCAGCCCATACGTACATTCACCCCTCCACTTT
.	.	TRBV7-9	TRBJ2-2	CASSLGREWDTGELFF	TGTGCCAGCAGCTTAGGACGGGAGTGGGACACCGGGGAGCTGTTTTTT
.	.	TRBV28	TRBJ1-1	CAGRTSGTEAFF	TGTGCCGGGCGCACCTCGGGCACTGAAGCTTTCTTT
many	.	TRBV28	TRBJ1-5	CASSFPAGHQQPQHF	TGTGCCAGCAGTTTCCCGGCAGGCCACCAACAGCCCCAGCATTTT
many	.	TRBV20-1	TRBJ2-3	CSAIPGPGTDTQYF	TGCAGTGCTATCCCCGGTCCGGGGACAGATACGCAGTATTTT
many	.	TRBV30	TRBJ2-6	CAWSQSSGANVLTF	TGTGCCTGGAGTCAGAGCTCTGGGGCCAACGTCCTGACTTTC
.	.	TRBV4-3	TRBJ1-3	CASSQDLASTGNTIYF	TGCGCCAGCAGCCAAGATTTGGCAAGTACTGGAAACACCATATATTTT
many	TRBD1	TRBV2	TRBJ1-4	CASTQDRVTNEKLFF	TGTGCCAGCACCCAGGACAGGGTGACTAATGAAAAACTGTTTTTT
many	.	TRBV10-1	TRBJ2-3	CASSDPDTQYF	TGCGCCAGCAGTGATCCAGATACGCAGTATTTT
few	TRBD1	TRBV2	TRBJ2-5	CASSVRDSQYF	TGTGCCAGCAGTGTCCGGGACAGCCAGTACTTC
.	.	TRBV5-1	TRBJ2-1	CASSLAARYNEQFF	TGCGCCAGCAGCTTGGCCGCTCGCTACAATGAGCAGTTCTTC
many	TRBD2	TRBV9	TRBJ2-5	CASSVGGGYQETQYF	TGTGCCAGCAGCGTGGGCGGGGGGTACCAAGAGACCCAGTACTTC